This entry is about one T cell receptor beta chain. What it binds is not known. Amplification used 60 V beta primers and 13 J beta primers. Repertoires were generated with immunoSEQ multiplex PCR, while TCRdb's copy carries only in-frame clones and drops some. This table holds fewer than 75,000 clones, 80% to 85% found once. This sample was included in a study of glioma-infiltrating T cells after dendritic cell vaccination. Study-level information: Glioblastoma patients came from Phase I and II dendritic cell vaccination trials. Regarding the study as a whole: Patients with more pretreatment TILs had longer time to progression and survival.

With 2 bases removed from V and 5 bases from J, the gap between germline ends came to 19 bases. Per germline, CDR1 MNHEY and CDR2 SVGAGI. The CDR3 contains 16 residues. Only patients with spare fresh-frozen tumor and over two years of follow-up were included. The sequencing used blood, collected before dendritic cell vaccination. The sequence derives from a human donor with glioblastoma. The chain has TRBV6-5 and TRBJ2-7; the D gene is possibly TRBD2 (5 bases). CDR3 coding DNA: TGTGCCAGCAGTTACGGCGCGAGGTGGGGAGTCGACGAGCAGTACTTC. Its protein is CASSYGARWGVDEQYF.